This T cell receptor beta chain was profiled in a study of identical twins. Notes on the study in general: The study found weaker excess twin sharing in beta out-of-frame sequences. Abundant beta clonotypes from cord blood had fewer insertions, unlike memory repertoires, which showed none.

Note on this clonotype: Its antigen is as yet unknown.

Template switching supplied a universal primer site; unique molecular identifiers were carried on the cDNA. TCRdb fed the 5' RACE reads into MiXCR, producing one record per CDR3 protein. The sample lists around 240,000 distinct CDR3 sequences; roughly 7% were seen once. This CDR3 spans 15 amino acids. V lost 6 bases and J 5 bases, leaving 19 bases between the germline ends. The germline V gene encodes CDR1 MNHNS and CDR2 SASEGT. The data also belong to a second study, concerning yellow fever vaccine responses in identical twins. This second study says: Twins' T cell vaccine responses reportedly looked partly convergent, partly personalized.

The receptor comes from a young woman in good health. The rearrangement links TRBV6-1 to TRBJ2-5; D possibly matches TRBD1 or TRBD2 (6 bases each). Specimen: memory (CD45RO+) T cells sorted from blood. The CDR3 protein is CASSPGAPRGETQYF. In nucleotides, the CDR3 is TGTGCCAGCAGCCCGGGGGCCCCAAGGGGGGAGACCCAGTACTTC.